The clone carrying this T cell receptor (beta chain) was picked up a small number of times. Its antigen is as yet unknown. The data derive from a study of vaccination and CD4 T cells after COVID-19. Study-wide context: Stimulation of cells relied on overlapping spike peptides derived from SARS-CoV-2, HCoV-NL63, HCoV-OC43 and HCoV-229E.

Scientists ran DNA taken from cultured CD4+ T cells through the Oncomine TCR Beta short-read assay for sequencing. TCRdb reprocessed the PCR reads via MiXCR and lists one record per CDR3 protein. The sample carries 2,600 or so distinct CDR3 sequences, around 23% recorded once. Treatment of the sample: approximately nine-day PBMC culture with coronavirus spike peptide pools or control peptides (ViraFEST assay). From the unexposed donor, CD4+ T cells were collected ahead of the COVID-19 pandemic (2011-2018). The ends lost 5 bases at V and 14 bases at J; junction bases unmatched: 18. This CDR3 is 16 amino acids long. The germline CDR1 and CDR2 sequences are MDHEN and SYDVKM.

This rearrangement joins TRBV28 to TRBJ1-2; 12 bases are a match to TRBD1. This receptor was obtained from a human donor in good health. The sample was CD4+ T cells from blood, cultured in vitro. The CDR3 DNA reads TGTGCCAGCAGTAAGGCCGGGACAGGGGGCCTCCTGGTGCGTACCTTC. Translating gives CASSKAGTGGLLVRTF.